The source of this T cell receptor beta chain is a study of T cell responses to AZD1222 COVID-19 vaccine. Study-level results: Only a handful of AZD1222 recipients, five to seven in all, had baseline seropositivity. Spike was spanned by vaccine-associated CD4 TCRs, which were dominant at 160-218 and 743-854. Every sample of the repertoires postdated the peak T cell response.

V lost 0 bases and J 5 bases, leaving 8 bases between the germline ends. CDR1 SGHAT and CDR2 FQNNGV come from the germline V gene. This CDR3 has 13 residues. Clones were read by immunoSEQ multiplex PCR, and TCRdb kept only the in-frame ones, dropping some. The sample consists of fewer than 110,000 clones, about 90% of them appearing once. This clone has only a few counts. Antigen unknown. The sample was peripheral blood, taken 28 days after the second AZD1222 dose. The source of this sequence is an adult who received the AZD1222 COVID-19 vaccine. The chain carries TRBV11-2 and TRBJ2-7; D possibly matches TRBD1 or TRBD2 (5 bases each). The CDR3: CASSLEGVNEQYF. In nucleotides, the CDR3 is TGTGCCAGCAGCTTAGAGGGGGTAAACGAGCAGTACTTC.